This T cell receptor beta chain was captured in a study of T cell repertoires in cytomegalovirus infection. MiXCR was run by TCRdb on the reads, yielding one entry per CDR3 protein. The repertoire has 100,000 or so distinct CDR3 sequences, 20% to 25% of them found once; the top ten carry around 42%. V lost 1 base, J lost 2 bases, and 10 bases lay in between. The CDR3 runs 15 residues. CDR1 MGHRA and CDR2 YSYEKL come from the germline V gene. The chain is built from TRBV4-1 and TRBJ2-3; D is undetermined. This TCR derives from a human donor in good health (CMV status not recorded). Some clones in this sample may be carry-over from other donors' samples. The sample taken for sequencing was CD8+ T cells from PBMCs. DNA for the CDR3: TGCGCCAGCAGCCAAGGGGATATCAACACAGATACGCAGTATTTT. Translated, it gives CASSQGDINTDTQYF.